This T cell receptor beta chain stems from a study of human T cells and chemical hapten exposure. Points from the study as a whole: Significantly more large CDR3 similarity clusters arose among expanded TCRs than among controls.

Germline V gene sequence: CDR1 MNHEY, CDR2 SVGAGI. The CDR3 totals 16 residues. With V trimmed by 6 bases and J by 4 bases, 9 bases remained unmatched. MiXCR was run by TCRdb on the RACE reads, yielding one entry per CDR3 protein. Here the sample spans tens of thousands of distinct CDR3 sequences, around 7% being singletons. As to time point: pre-sensitization, week 0. The treatment here: therapeutic diphenylcyclopropenone sensitization with weekly scalp DPC. This clonotype was found many times. Its specificity is unknown. The TCR comes from a young woman with alopecia areata. Some clones in this sample may be carry-over from other donors' samples. The sample here was whole blood, taken in connection with sensitization to the hapten diphenylcyclopropenone (DPC). The chain recombines TRBV6-5 with TRBJ1-3, with TRBD1 matching over 10 bases. In DNA, the CDR3 is TGTGCCAGCAGGCCCGGGACAGGGGCTTCAGGAAACACCATATATTTT. Protein sequence: CASRPGTGASGNTIYF.